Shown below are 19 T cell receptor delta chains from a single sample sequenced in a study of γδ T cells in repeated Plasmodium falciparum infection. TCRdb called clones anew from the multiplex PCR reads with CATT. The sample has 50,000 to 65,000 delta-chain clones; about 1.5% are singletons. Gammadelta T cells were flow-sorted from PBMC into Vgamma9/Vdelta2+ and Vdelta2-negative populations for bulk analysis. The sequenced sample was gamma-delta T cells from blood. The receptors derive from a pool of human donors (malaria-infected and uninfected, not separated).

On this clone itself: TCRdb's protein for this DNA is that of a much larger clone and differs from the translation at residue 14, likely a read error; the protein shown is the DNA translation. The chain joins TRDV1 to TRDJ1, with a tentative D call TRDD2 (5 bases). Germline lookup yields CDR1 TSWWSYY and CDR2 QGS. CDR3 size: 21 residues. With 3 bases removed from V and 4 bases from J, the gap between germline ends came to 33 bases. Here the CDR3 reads CALGEGTLRPARWEISDKLIF. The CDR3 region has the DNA TGTGCTCTTGGGGAGGGAACCCTTCGCCCTGCTAGGTGGGAGATAAGCGATAAACTCATCTTT.

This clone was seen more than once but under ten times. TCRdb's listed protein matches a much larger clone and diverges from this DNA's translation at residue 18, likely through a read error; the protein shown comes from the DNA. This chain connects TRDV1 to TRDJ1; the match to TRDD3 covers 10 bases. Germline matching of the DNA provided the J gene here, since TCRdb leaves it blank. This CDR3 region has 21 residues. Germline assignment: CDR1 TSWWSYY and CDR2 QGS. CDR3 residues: CALGEVKVLGDWPPYTDELIF. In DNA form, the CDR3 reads TGTGCTCTTGGGGAAGTGAAGGTACTGGGGGATTGGCCCCCGTACACCGATGAACTCATCTTT.

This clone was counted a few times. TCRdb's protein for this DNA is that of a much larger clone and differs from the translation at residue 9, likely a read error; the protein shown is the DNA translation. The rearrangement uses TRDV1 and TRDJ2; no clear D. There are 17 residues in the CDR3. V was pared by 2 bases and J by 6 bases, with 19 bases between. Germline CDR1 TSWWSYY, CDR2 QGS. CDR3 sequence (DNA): TGTGCTCTTGGGGAATTTGATTGGGAGTCCTTGTCAGCACAACTCTTCTTT. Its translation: CALGEFDWESLSAQLFF.

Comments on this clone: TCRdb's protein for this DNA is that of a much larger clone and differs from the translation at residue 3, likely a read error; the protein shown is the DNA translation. CDR3 DNA sequence: TGTGCTCCTGGGGAACCGCCCTACGGGGGGATCCCAGATAAACTCATCTTT. This codes for CAPGEPPYGGIPDKLIF. This rearrangement joins TRDV1 to TRDJ1; 7 bases map to TRDD3. Assignment of the J gene here rests on matching the DNA to germline, because TCRdb gives none. CDR1 and CDR2 from the germline V gene are TSWWSYY and QGS. The CDR3 extends over 17 amino acids.

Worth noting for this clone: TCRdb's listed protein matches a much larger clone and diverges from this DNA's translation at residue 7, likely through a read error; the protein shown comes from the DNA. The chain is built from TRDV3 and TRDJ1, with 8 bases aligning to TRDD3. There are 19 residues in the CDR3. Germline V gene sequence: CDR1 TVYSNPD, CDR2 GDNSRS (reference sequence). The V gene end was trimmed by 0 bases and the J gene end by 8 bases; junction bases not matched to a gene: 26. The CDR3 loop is CAFRKVRQLGVLTRGKLIF. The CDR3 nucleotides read TGTGCCTTTAGGAAGGTCCGCCAACTGGGGGTTCTCACGCGGGGGAAACTCATCTTT.

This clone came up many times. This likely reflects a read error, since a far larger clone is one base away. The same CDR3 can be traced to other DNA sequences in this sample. CDR3 in DNA: TGTGCCTTTCGTGAAGGGCGCTTCTCCCCTTTCTGGGGTCCGGGGAGAACCGATAAACTCATCTTT. It specifies CAFREGRFSPFWGPGRTDKLIF. This rearrangement joins TRDV3 to TRDJ1; the D gene is possibly TRDD3 (6 bases). The ends were cut back, 2 bases at V and 2 bases at J, with 39 bases in the middle. Germline V gene sequence: CDR1 TVYSNPD, CDR2 GDNSRS (reference sequence). This CDR3 contains 22 residues.

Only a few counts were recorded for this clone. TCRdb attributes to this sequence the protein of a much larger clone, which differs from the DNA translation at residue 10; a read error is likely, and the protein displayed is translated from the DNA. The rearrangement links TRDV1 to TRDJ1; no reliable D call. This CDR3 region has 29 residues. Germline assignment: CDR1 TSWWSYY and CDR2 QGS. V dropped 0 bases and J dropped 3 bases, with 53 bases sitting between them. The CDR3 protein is CALGELGPLGSGTETPSAPAVRYSDKLIF. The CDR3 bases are TGTGCTCTTGGGGAACTAGGCCCCCTTGGGAGTGGAACCGAAACGCCCAGTGCCCCCGCCGTCCGATATTCCGATAAACTCATCTTT.

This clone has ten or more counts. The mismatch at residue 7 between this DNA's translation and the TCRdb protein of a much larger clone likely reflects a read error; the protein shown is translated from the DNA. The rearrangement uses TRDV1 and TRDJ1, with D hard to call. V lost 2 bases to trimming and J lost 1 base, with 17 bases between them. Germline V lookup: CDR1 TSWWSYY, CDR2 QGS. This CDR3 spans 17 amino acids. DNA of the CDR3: TGTGCTCTTGGGGAAGAACCGGGGCTTAGGGCCACCGATAAACTCATCTTT. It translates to CALGEEPGLRATDKLIF.

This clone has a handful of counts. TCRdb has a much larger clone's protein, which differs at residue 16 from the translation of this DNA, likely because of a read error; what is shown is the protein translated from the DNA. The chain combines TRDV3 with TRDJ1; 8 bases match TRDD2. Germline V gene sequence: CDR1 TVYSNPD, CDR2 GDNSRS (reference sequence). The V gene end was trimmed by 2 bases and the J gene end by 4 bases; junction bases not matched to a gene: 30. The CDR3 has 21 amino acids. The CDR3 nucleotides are TGTGCCTTTGCACGCGACTCCTTCCTAGTCCCCCAACCCAAGTACATCGATAAACTCATCTTT. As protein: CAFARDSFLVPQPKYIDKLIF.

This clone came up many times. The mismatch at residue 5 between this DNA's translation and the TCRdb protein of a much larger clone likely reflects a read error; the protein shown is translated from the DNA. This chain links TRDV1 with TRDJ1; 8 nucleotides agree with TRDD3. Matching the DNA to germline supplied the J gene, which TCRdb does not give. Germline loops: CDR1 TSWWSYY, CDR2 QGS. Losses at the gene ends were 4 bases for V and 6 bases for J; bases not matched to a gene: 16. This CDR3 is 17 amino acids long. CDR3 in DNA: TGTGCTCTTGGGGGACCGGGAAATACTGGGGGGACAAATAAACTCATCTTT. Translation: CALGGPGNTGGTNKLIF.

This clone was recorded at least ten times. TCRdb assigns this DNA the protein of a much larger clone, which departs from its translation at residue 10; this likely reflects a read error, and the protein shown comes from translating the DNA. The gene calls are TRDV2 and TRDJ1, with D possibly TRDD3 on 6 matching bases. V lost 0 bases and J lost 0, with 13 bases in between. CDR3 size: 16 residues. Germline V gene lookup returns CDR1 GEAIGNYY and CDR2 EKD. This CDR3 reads CACDTAGVIDTDKLIF. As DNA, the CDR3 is TGTGCCTGTGACACCGCTGGGGTAATCGACACCGATAAACTCATCTTT.

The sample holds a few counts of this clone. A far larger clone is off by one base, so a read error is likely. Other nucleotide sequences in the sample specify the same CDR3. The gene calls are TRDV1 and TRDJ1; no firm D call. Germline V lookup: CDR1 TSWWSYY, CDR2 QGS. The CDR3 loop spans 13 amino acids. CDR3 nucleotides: TGTGCTCTTGTAGGCGCGTACACCGATAAACTCATCTTC. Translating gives CALVGAYTDKLIF.

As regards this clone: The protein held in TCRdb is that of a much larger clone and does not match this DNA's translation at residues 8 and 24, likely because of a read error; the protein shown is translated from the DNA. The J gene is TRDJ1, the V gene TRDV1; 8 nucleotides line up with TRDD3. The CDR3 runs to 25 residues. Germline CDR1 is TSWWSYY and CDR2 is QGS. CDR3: CALGEGDSLRDPWGKSTRGTDKLTF. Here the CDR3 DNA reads TGTGCTCTTGGGGAAGGGGACTCCCTACGTGACCCCTGGGGGAAGTCGACCCGAGGCACCGATAAACTCACCTTT.

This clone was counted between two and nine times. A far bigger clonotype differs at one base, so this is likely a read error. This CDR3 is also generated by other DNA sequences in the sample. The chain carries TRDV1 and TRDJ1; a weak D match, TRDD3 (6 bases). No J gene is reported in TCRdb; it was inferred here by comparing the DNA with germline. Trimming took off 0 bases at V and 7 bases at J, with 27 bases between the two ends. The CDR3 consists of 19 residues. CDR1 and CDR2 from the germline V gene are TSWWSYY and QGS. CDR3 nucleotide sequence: TGTGCTCTTGGGGAACTGCTTCCCATAGATACGTGGGAGGCCTCTAAACTCATCTTT. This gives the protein CALGELLPIDTWEASKLIF.

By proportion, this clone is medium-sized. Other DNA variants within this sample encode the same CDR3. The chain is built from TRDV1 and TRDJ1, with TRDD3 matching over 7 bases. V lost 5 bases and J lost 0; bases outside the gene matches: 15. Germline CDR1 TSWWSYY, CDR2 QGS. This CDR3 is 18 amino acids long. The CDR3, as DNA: TGTGCTCTTGGGAGCGGAGGACCCTGGGGGTTGCACACCGATAAACTCATCTTT. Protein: CALGSGGPWGLHTDKLIF.

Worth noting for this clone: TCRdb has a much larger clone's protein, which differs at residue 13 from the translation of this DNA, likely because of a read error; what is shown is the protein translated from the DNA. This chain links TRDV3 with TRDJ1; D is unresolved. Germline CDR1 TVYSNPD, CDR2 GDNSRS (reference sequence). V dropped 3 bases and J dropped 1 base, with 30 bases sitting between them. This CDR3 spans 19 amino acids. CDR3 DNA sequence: TGTGCCTTGAGCTTGCGTAGGTACGACCACGTCTGGTGCACCGATAAACTCATCTTT. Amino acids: CALSLRRYDHVWCTDKLIF. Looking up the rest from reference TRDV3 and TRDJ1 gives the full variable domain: CDKVTQSSPDQTVASGSEVVLLCTYDTVYSNPDLFWYRIRPDYSFQFVFYGDNSRSEGADFTQGRFSVKHILTQKAFHLVISPVRTEDSATYYCALSLRRYDHVWCTDKLIFGKGTRVTVEP.

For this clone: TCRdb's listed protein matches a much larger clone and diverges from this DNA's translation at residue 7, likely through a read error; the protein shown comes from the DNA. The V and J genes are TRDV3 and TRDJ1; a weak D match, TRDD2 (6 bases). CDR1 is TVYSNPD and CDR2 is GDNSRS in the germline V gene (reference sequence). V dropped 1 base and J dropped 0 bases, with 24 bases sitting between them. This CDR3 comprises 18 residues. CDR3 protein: CAFNRVSSLISYTDKLIF. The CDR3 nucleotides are TGTGCCTTTAACAGGGTATCTTCCTTAATTTCATACACCGATAAACTCATCTTT.

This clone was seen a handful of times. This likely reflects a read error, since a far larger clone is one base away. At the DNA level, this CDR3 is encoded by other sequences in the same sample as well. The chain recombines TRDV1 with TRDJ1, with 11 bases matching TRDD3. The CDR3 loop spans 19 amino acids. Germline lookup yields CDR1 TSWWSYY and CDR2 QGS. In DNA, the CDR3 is TGTGCTCTCGGGGAACTTCCTCACAACTGGGGGATATGCAACGATAAACTCATCTTT. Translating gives CALGELPHNWGICNDKLIF.

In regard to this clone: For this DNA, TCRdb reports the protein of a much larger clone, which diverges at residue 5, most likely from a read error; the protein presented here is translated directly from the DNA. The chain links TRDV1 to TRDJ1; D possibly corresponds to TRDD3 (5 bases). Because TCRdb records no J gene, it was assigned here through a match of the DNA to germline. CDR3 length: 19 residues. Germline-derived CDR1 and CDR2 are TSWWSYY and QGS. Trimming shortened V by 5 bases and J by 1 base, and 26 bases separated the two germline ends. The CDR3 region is CALGHLTRGPPGSTDKLIF. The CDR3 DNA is TGTGCTCTTGGGCACCTAACGAGGGGACCCCCCGGGAGCACCGATAAACTCATCTTT.